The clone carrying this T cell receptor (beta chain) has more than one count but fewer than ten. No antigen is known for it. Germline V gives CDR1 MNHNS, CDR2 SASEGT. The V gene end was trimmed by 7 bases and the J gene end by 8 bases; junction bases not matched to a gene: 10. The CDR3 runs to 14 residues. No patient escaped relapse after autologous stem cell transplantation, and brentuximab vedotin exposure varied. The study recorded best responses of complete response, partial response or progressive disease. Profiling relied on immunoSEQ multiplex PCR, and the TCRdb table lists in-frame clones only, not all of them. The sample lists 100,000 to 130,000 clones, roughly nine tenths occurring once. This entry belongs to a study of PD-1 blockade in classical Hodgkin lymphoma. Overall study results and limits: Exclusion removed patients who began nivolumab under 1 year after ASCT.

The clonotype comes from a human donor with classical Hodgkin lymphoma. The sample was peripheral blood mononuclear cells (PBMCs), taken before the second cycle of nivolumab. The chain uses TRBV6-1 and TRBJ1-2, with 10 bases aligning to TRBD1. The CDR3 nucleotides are TGTGCCAGCACCACCGGGACAGGGGCAATAGGCTACACCTTC. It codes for CASTTGTGAIGYTF.